Shown below are 8 T cell receptor beta chains from a single sample sequenced in a study of shared clonotypes between healthy human individuals (TCRdb year 2020). The protocol used for the library was the immunoSEQ multiplex PCR assay. TCRdb carries this immuneACCESS record with in-frame sequences only. Its versions omit some clonotypes, under half of them owing to an unresolved V gene in the studies checked, with the rest unexplained. Counted in this sample were 2,100,000 or so clones; more than 90% of them appeared once. The top ten constitute less than 0.15% of the sample. What was sequenced was naive CD4+ T cells sorted from blood. The cell subset or site label on this specimen signifies: CD45RA+ positively selected. These receptors were obtained from a man between 18 and 29 years old in good health.

The CDR3 loop reads CASSPSGQGVSTGELFF. The DNA of the CDR3 is TGTGCCAGCTCACCCTCCGGACAGGGGGTTAGCACCGGGGAGCTGTTTTTT. This chain connects TRBV18 to TRBJ2-2; 10 nucleotides align to TRBD1. The junction had 8 bases not matched to a gene; V was cut back by 3 bases and J by 4 bases. The CDR3 spans 17 residues. Per the germline V gene, CDR1 is KGHSH and CDR2 is LQKENI. The full variable domain, with the rest looked up from reference TRBV18 and TRBJ2-2, is NAGVMQNPRHLVRRRGQEARLRCSPMKGHSHVYWYRQLPEEGLKFMVYLQKENIIDESGMPKERFSAEFPKEGPSILRIQQVVRGDSAAYFCASSPSGQGVSTGELFFGEGSRLTVL.

The gene calls are TRBV7-8 and TRBJ2-2; D gene ambiguous. The CDR3 has 12 amino acids. The V and J ends lost 5 bases and 7 bases respectively, with 8 bases between them. Germline values: CDR1 SGHVS, CDR2 FQNEAQ. The chain's CDR3 is CASSPMGGELFF. CDR3 in DNA: TGTGCCAGCAGCCCGATGGGCGGGGAGCTGTTTTTT. The entire variable domain, with the rest obtained from reference TRBV7-8 and TRBJ2-2, is as follows: GAGVSQSPRYKVAKRGQDVALRCDPISGHVSLFWYQQALGQGPEFLTYFQNEAQLDKSGLPSDRFFAERPEGSVSTLKIQRTQQEDSAVYLCASSPMGGELFFGEGSRLTVL.

The chain employs TRBV2 and TRBJ1-4; no clear D gene. V shed 6 bases and J shed 0 bases, with 11 bases lying between them. Germline V CDR1 and CDR2: SNHLY, FYNNEI. CDR3 length: 15 residues. For the CDR3, the DNA is TGTGCCAGCAGAGAGGACGTAACAACTAATGAAAAACTGTTTTTT. Translation gives CASREDVTTNEKLFF.

This clone has only one observation. The CDR3 nucleotides read TGTGCCAGCTCACGCGTTCAGGAGGGAACCTACGAGCAGTACTTC. Amino acids: CASSRVQEGTYEQYF. The chain carries TRBV18 and TRBJ2-7, with D possibly TRBD2 on 6 matching bases. Germline-derived CDR1 and CDR2 are KGHSH and LQKENI. The CDR3 contains 15 residues. Trimming stripped 4 bases from V and 2 bases from J, with 15 bases between. The full variable domain, rest sourced from reference TRBV18 and TRBJ2-7, is NAGVMQNPRHLVRRRGQEARLRCSPMKGHSHVYWYRQLPEEGLKFMVYLQKENIIDESGMPKERFSAEFPKEGPSILRIQQVVRGDSAAYFCASSRVQEGTYEQYFGPGTRLTVT.

J is TRBJ1-4 and V is TRBV9, with unresolved D. This CDR3 has 16 residues. The V gene's germline CDR1 is SGDLS and CDR2 YYNGEE. The V and J ends lost 1 base and 0 bases respectively, with 10 bases between them. CDR3 loop: CASSVHSGATNEKLFF. The CDR3 nucleotides are TGTGCCAGCAGCGTACATTCGGGTGCAACTAATGAAAAACTGTTTTTT.

This sequence joins TRBV9 and TRBJ2-3; 8 nucleotides agree with TRBD2. This CDR3 region has 15 residues. V gave up 0 bases and J gave up 6 bases; unmatched junction bases: 6. CDR1 and CDR2 (germline): SGDLS, YYNGEE. The CDR3 spells CASSVGSGRGDTQYF. DNA for the CDR3: TGTGCCAGCAGCGTAGGCAGCGGGAGAGGGGATACGCAGTATTTT. The variable domain in full, with the rest retrieved from reference TRBV9 and TRBJ2-3, is DSGVTQTPKHLITATGQRVTLRCSPRSGDLSVYWYQQSLDQGLQFLIQYYNGEERAKGNILERFSAQQFPDLHSELNLSSLELGDSALYFCASSVGSGRGDTQYFGPGTRLTVL.

The chain carries TRBV27 and TRBJ2-7; 12 bases agree with TRBD1. The J segment lost 5 bases and the V segment lost 5 bases, leaving 10 bases of the junction unmatched. The germline gives CDR1 MNHEY, CDR2 SMNVEV (reference sequence). CDR3 length: 16 residues. CDR3 region: CASSLSSGTGGHEQYF. In nucleotides, the CDR3 is TGTGCCAGCAGTCTAAGCTCCGGGACAGGGGGCCACGAGCAGTACTTC.

The V and J genes are TRBV9 and TRBJ2-2; D is undetermined. V lost 3 bases to trimming and J lost 5 bases, with 8 bases between them. CDR3 length equals 13 residues. Germline lookup yields CDR1 SGDLS and CDR2 YYNGEE. CDR3 coding DNA: TGTGCCAGCAGCGAGGCAGCGACCGGGGAGCTGTTTTTT. Protein sequence: CASSEAATGELFF.